This T cell receptor (beta chain) comes out of a study of T cells expressing NK-cell markers. About the study: Repertoires of TCR beta were obtained from T cells sorted as CD3+CD56+NKG2C+, CD3+CD56+NKG2C- and CD3+CD56-NKG2C+. Serological testing identified seven of the eight sequenced donors as HCMV-seropositive and one as seronegative.

The study's findings and limits: Similarly, these clonotypes led the CD3+CD56-NKG2C+ fraction as well in several donors.

As regards this clonotype: The antigen is not known.

Generation of TCR beta cDNA was performed by 5'RACE template switching incorporating UMIs. One entry per CDR3 protein, without DNA, is what TCRdb gives after re-calling the 5' RACE reads. Its table records 140,000 or so distinct CDR3 sequences. Germline lookup yields CDR1 SGHAT and CDR2 FQNNGV. The CDR3 totals 17 residues. The rearrangement joins TRBV11-2 to TRBJ2-1; TCRdb indicates TRBD1, and absent DNA this call remains unverified. The TCR sequence derives from a man aged 18 to 29 in good health. Material for sequencing was blood T cells: a sorted CD56 or NKG2C T cell subset, CD4+ or CD8+ T cells, or bulk PBMC T cells (not recorded which). The CDR3 loop is CASSPTPGEGASNEQFF. Combining the CDR3 with reference TRBV11-2 and TRBJ2-1 gives the whole variable domain EAGVAQSPRYKIIEKRQSVAFWCNPISGHATLYWYQQILGQGPKLLIQFQNNGVVDDSQLPKDRFSAERLKGVDSTLKIQPAKLEDSAVYLCASSPTPGEGASNEQFFGPGTRLTVL.